The 2 T cell receptor beta chains presented below share a single source sample, sequenced in a study of T cells in Graves' hyperthyroidism and ophthalmopathy. The investigators amplified TCR beta CDR3 regions from RNA transcripts. HTBI primers were employed in a first-round RT-PCR of the TCR CDR3. TCRdb re-derived calls from the multiplex PCR reads in MiXCR, one entry per CDR3 protein. The sample records 600,000 to 850,000 distinct CDR3 sequences, over 15% being singletons. The sequencing sample was made of blood. These receptors originate from a woman in her 50s with Graves' hyperthyroidism that later progressed to Graves' ophthalmopathy.

The V gene is TRBV20-1, the J gene TRBJ2-5, with TRBD2 matching 11 bases. This CDR3 region has 17 residues. Germline loops: CDR1 DFQATT, CDR2 SNEGSKA (reference sequence). Losses at the gene ends were 2 bases for V and 5 bases for J; bases not matched to a gene: 13. CDR3 loop: CSARPSGGPDIGETQYF. The CDR3 nucleotides read TGCAGTGCTAGACCTAGCGGGGGGCCCGACATCGGGGAGACCCAGTACTTC.

This clonotype showed up just a few times. V usage is TRBV4-1 and J usage is TRBJ2-3, with TRBD2 matching 10 bases. CDR1 and CDR2 from the germline V gene are MGHRA and YSYEKL. CDR3 length: 17 residues. V lost 0 bases, J lost 2 bases, and 5 bases stayed unmatched. CDR3 bases: TGCGCCAGCAGCCAAGATGGGAGCGGGGGGGCCACAGATACGCAGTATTTT. Protein: CASSQDGSGGATDTQYF.